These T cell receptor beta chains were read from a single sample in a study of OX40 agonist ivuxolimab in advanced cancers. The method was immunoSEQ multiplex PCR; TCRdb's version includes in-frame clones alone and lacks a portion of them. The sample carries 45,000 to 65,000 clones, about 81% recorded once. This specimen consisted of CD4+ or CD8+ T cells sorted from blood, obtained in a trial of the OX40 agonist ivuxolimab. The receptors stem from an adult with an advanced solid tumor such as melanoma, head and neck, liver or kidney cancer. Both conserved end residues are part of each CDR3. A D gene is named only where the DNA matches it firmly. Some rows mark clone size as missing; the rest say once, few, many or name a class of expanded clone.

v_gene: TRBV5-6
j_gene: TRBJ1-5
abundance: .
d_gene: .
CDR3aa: CASSPGTNSNQPQHF
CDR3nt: TGTGCCAGCAGCCCCGGGACCAATAGCAATCAGCCCCAGCATTTT

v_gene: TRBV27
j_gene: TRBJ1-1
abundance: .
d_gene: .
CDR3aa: CASSPGAGMGMNTEAFF
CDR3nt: TGTGCCAGCAGCCCGGGGGCAGGGATGGGCATGAACACTGAAGCTTTCTTT

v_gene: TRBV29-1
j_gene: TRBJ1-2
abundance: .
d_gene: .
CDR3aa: CSVGFGGQHYGYTF
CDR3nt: TGCAGCGTTGGCTTTGGAGGACAGCACTATGGCTACACCTTC

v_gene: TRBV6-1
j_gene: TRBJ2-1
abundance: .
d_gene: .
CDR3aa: CASSESRTPSFNEQFF
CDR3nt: TGTGCCAGCAGTGAATCTCGTACTCCTTCCTTCAATGAGCAGTTCTTC

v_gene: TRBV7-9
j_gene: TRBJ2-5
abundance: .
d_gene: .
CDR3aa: CASSQQGLETQYF
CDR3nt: TGTGCCAGCAGCCAACAGGGTTTGGAGACCCAGTACTTC

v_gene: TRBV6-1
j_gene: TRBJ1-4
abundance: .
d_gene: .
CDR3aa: CASTGVAEKLFF
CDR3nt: TGTGCCAGCACTGGAGTGGCTGAAAAACTGTTTTTT

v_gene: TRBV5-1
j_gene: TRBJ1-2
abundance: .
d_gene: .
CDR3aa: CASRPGPRVDGYTF
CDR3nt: TGCGCCAGCCGGCCGGGGCCCAGGGTCGACGGCTACACCTTC

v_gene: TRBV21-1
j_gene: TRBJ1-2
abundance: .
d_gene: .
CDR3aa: CASSKTRDRGSGYTF
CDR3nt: TGTGCCAGCAGCAAAACCCGCGACAGGGGTAGTGGCTACACCTTC

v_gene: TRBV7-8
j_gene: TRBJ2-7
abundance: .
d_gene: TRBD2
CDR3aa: CASSFGRSYEQYF
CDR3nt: TGTGCCAGCAGCTTCGGGAGGTCCTACGAGCAGTACTTC

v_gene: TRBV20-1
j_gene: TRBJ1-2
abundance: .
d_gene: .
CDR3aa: CSVLESGYTF
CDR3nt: TGCAGTGTCCTGGAGAGTGGCTACACCTTC

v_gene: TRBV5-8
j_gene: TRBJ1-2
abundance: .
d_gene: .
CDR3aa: CASSFQSRYGYTF
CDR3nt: TGTGCCAGCAGCTTCCAGTCTCGCTATGGCTACACCTTC

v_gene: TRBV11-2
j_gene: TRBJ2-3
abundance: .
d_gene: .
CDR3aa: CASSLVRGSTDTQYF
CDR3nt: TGTGCCAGCAGCTTAGTCCGGGGGAGCACAGATACGCAGTATTTT

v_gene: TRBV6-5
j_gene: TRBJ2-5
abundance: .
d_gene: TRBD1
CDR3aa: CASSDRGQETQYF
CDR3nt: TGTGCCAGCTCGGACAGGGGGCAGGAGACCCAGTACTTC

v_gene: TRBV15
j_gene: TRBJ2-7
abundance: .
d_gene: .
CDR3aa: CATSRDGGSYGRNSYEQYF
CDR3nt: TGTGCCACCAGCAGAGATGGCGGATCATACGGGCGCAACTCCTACGAGCAGTACTTC

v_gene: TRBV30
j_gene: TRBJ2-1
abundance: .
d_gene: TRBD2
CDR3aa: CAWDIAGARVEQFF
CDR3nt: TGTGCCTGGGATATAGCGGGAGCTCGAGTTGAGCAGTTCTTC

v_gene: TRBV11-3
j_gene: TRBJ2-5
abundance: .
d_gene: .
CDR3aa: CASSLGVQNQETQYF
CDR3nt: TGTGCCAGCAGCTTAGGAGTCCAGAATCAAGAGACCCAGTACTTC

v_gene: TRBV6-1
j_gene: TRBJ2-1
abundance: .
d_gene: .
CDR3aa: CASSEGPGAYNEQFF
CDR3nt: TGTGCCAGCAGTGAAGGTCCGGGAGCCTACAATGAGCAGTTCTTC

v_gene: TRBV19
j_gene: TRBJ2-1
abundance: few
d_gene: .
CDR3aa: CASSTVSYNEQFF
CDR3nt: TGTGCCAGTAGTACAGTTTCCTACAATGAGCAGTTCTTC

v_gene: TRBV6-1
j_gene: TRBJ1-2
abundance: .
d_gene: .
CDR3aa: CASSPDTTYGYTF
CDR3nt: TGTGCCAGCAGTCCGGACACGACCTATGGCTACACCTTC

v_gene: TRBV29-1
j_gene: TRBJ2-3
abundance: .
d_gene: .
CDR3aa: CSVDLPGVSDTQYF
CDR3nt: TGCAGCGTTGATCTCCCCGGGGTTTCAGATACGCAGTATTTT

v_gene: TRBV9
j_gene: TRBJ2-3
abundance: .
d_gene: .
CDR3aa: CASSASAGRSTDTQYF
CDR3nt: TGTGCCAGCAGCGCCTCAGCGGGTCGGAGCACAGATACGCAGTATTTT

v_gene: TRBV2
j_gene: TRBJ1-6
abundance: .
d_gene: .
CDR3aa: CASSLSSARGRAPLHF
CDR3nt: TGTGCCAGCAGTTTATCGAGCGCGCGGGGTAGGGCACCCCTCCACTTT

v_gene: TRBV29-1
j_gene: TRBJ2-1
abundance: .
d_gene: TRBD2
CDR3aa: CSVGTRHNEQFF
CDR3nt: TGCAGCGTCGGGACTAGACACAATGAGCAGTTCTTC

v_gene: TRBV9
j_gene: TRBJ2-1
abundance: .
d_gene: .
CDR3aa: CASSVTSRPDNEQFF
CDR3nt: TGTGCCAGCAGCGTAACTTCCCGGCCGGACAATGAGCAGTTCTTC

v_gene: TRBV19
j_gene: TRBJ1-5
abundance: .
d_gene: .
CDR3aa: CAISRGVGDNQPQHF
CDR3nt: TGTGCCATCTCCCGCGGGGTGGGAGACAATCAGCCCCAGCATTTT

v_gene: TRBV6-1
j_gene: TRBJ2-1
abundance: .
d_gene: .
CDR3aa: CASSEALVGGRHGEQFF
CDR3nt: TGTGCCAGCAGTGAAGCGTTGGTAGGGGGAAGGCATGGTGAGCAGTTCTTC

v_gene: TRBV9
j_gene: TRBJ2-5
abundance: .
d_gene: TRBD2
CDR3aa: CASSVLAGGVETQYF
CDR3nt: TGTGCCAGCAGCGTACTAGCGGGAGGTGTAGAGACCCAGTACTTC

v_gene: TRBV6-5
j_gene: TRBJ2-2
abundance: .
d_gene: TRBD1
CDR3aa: CASSYSQGASTGELFF
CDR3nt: TGTGCCAGCAGTTACTCCCAGGGGGCCTCCACCGGGGAGCTGTTTTTT

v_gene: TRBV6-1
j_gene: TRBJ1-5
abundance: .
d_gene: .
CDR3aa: CASSARGGNQPQHF
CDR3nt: TGTGCCAGCAGTGCCCGGGGAGGCAATCAGCCCCAGCATTTT